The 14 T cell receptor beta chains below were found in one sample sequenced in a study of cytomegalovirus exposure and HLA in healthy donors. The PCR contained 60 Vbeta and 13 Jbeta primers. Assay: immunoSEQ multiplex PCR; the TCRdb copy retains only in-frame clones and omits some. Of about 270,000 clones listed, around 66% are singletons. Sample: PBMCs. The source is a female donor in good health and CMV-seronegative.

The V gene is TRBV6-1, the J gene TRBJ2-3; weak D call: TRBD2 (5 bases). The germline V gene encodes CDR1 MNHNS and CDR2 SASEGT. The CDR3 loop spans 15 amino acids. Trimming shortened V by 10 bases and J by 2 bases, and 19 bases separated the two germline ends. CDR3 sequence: CATPTATEDTDTQYF. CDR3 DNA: TGTGCCACCCCTACGGCGACGGAGGACACAGATACGCAGTATTTT.

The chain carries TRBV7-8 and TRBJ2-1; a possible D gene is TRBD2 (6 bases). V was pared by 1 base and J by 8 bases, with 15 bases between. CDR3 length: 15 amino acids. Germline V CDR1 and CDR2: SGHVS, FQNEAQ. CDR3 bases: TGTGCCAGCAGCTTAGACCGTCCTAGCGTTGATGAGCAGTTCTTC. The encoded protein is CASSLDRPSVDEQFF.

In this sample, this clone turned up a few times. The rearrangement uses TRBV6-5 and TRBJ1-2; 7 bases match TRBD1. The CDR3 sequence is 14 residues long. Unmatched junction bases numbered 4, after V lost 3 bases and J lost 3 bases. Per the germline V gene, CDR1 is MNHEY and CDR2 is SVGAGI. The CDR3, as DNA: TGTGCCAGCAGTTATGACAGGGCTCACTATGGCTACACCTTC. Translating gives CASSYDRAHYGYTF.

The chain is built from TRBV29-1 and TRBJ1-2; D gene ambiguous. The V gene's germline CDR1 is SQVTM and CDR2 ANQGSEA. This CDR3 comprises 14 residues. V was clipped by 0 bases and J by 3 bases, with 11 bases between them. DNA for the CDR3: TGCAGCGTTGAAGACCGGAGAGATCACTATGGCTACACCTTC. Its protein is CSVEDRRDHYGYTF.

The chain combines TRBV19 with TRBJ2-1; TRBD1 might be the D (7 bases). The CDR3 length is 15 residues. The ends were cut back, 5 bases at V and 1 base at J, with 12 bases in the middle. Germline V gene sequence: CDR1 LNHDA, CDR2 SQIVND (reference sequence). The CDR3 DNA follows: TGTGCCAGTAGTCCGCGGGACAGATCCTACAATGAGCAGTTCTTC. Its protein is CASSPRDRSYNEQFF. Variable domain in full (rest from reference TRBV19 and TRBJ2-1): DGGITQSPKYLFRKEGQNVTLSCEQNLNHDAMYWYRQDPGQGLRLIYYSQIVNDFQKGDIAEGYSVSREKKESFPLTVTSAQKNPTAFYLCASSPRDRSYNEQFFGPGTRLTVL.

CDR3 protein: CASSLRGSVKNEQYF. CDR3 nucleotides: TGTGCCAGCAGTTTAAGGGGGAGTGTTAAGAACGAGCAGTACTTC. V and J are TRBV28 and TRBJ2-7; D is possibly TRBD1 (6 bases). V was cut by 2 bases and J by 5 bases, with 16 bases left in between. The V gene's germline CDR1 is MDHEN and CDR2 SYDVKM. The CDR3 loop spans 15 amino acids.

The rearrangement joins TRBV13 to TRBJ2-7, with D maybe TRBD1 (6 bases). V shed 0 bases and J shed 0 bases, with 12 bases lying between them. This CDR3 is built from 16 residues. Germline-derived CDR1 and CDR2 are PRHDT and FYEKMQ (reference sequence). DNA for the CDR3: TGTGCCAGCAGCTTAGGCGACAGGCTAAGCTCCTACGAGCAGTACTTC. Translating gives CASSLGDRLSSYEQYF.

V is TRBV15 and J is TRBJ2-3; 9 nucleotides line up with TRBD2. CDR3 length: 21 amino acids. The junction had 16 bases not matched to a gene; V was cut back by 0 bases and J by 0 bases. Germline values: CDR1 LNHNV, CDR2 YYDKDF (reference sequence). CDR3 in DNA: TGTGCCACCAGCAGAGATCCCACTAGCGGGTCTAGATGGGATAGCACAGATACGCAGTATTTT. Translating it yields CATSRDPTSGSRWDSTDTQYF.

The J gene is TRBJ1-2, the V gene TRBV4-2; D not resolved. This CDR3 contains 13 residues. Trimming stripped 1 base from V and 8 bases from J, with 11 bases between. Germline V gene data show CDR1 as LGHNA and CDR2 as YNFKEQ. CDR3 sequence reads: CASSQVRVEGYTF. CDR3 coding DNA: TGTGCCAGCAGCCAAGTGAGGGTAGAGGGCTACACCTTC.

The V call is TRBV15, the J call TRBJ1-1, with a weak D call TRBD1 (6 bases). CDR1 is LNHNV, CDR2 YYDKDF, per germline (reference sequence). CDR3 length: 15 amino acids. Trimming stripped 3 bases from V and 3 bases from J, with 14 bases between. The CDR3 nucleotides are TGTGCCACCAGCAGTCTGGGGGCTGGGTACACTGAAGCTTTCTTT. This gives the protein CATSSLGAGYTEAFF. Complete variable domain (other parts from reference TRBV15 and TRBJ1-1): DAMVIQNPRYQVTQFGKPVTLSCSQTLNHNVMYWYQQKSSQAPKLLFHYYDKDFNNEADTPDNFQSRRPNTSFCFLDIRSPGLGDTAMYLCATSSLGAGYTEAFFGQGTRLTVV.

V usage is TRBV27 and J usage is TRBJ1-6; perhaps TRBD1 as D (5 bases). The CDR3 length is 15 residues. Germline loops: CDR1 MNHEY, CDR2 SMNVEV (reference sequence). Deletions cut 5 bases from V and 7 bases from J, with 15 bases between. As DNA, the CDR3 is TGTGCCAGCAGTCATGTGCGCGGGGGAAATTCACCCCTCCACTTT. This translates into CASSHVRGGNSPLHF.

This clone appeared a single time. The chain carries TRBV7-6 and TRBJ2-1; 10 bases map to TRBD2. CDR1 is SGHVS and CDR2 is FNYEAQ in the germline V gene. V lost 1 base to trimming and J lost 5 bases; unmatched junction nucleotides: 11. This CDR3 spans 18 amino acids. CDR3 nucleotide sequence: TGTGCCAGCAGCTTAGGGGGGGTGAGCGGGAGGGCCCACAATGAGCAGTTCTTC. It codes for CASSLGGVSGRAHNEQFF.

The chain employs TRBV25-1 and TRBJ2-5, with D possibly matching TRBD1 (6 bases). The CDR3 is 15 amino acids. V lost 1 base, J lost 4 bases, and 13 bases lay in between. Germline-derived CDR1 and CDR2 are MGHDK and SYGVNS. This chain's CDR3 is CASSEWDGGRETQYF. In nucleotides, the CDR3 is TGTGCCAGCAGTGAATGGGATGGGGGCCGAGAGACCCAGTACTTC.

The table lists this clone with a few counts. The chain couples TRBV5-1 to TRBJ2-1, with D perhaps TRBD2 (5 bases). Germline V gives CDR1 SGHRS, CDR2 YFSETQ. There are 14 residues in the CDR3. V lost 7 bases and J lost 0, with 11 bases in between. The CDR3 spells CASADGSSYNEQFF. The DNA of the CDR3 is TGCGCCAGCGCCGATGGGAGCTCCTACAATGAGCAGTTCTTC.